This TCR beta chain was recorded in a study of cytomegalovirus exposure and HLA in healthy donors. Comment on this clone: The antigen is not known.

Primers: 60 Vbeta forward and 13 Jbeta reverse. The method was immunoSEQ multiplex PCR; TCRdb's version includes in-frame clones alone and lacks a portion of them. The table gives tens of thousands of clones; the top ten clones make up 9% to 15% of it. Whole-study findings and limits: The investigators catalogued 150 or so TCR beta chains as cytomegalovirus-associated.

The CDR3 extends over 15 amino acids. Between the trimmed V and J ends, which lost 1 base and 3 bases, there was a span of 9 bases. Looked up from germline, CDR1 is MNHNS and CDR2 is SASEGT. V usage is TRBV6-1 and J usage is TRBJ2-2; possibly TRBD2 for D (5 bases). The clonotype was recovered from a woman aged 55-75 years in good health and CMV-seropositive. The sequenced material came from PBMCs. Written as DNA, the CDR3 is TGTGCCAGCAGTGAAGGGACGCGGGACACCGGGGAGCTGTTTTTT. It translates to CASSEGTRDTGELFF.